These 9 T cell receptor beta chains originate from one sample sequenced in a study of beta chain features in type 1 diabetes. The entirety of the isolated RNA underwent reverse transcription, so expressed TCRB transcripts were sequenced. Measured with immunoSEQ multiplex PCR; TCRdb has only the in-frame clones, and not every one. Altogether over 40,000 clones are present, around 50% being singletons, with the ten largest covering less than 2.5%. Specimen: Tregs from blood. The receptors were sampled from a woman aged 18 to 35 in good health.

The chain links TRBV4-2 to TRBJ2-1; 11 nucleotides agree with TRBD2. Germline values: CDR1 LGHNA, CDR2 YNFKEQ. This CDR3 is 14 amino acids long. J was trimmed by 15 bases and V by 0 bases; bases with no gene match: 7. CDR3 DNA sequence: TGTGCCAGCAGCCAAGAAACCCTAGCGGGAGGTACGTTCTTC. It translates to CASSQETLAGGTFF.

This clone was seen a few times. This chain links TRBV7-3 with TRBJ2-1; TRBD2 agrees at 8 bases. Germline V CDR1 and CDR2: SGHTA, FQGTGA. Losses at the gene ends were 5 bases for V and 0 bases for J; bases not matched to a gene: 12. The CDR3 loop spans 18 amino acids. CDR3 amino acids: CASSGGGTGRASYNEQFF. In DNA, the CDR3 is TGTGCCAGCAGCGGTGGGGGAACCGGGAGGGCCTCCTACAATGAGCAGTTCTTC.

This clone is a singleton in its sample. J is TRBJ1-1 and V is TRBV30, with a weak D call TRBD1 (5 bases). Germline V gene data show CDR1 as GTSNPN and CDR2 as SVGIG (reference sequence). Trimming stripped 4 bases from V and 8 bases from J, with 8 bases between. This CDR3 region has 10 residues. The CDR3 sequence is CAWTRTEAFF. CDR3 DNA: TGTGCCTGGACTAGGACAGAAGCTTTCTTT.

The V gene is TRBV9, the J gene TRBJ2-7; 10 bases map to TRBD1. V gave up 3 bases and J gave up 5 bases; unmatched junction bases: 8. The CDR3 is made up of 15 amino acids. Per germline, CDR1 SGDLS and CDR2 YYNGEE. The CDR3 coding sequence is TGTGCCAGCAGCGCCGGGGGACAGGGGACCAACGAGCAGTACTTC. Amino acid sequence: CASSAGGQGTNEQYF.

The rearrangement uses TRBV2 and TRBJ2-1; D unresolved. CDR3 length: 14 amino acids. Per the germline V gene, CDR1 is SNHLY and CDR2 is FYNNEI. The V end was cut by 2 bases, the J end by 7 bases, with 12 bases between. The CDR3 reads CASSEMLVPNEQFF. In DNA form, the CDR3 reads TGTGCCAGCAGTGAAATGCTAGTTCCTAATGAGCAGTTCTTC. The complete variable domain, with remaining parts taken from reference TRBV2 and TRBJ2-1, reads EPEVTQTPSHQVTQMGQEVILRCVPISNHLYFYWYRQILGQKVEFLVSFYNNEISEKSEIFDDQFSVERPDGSNFTLKIRSTKLEDSAMYFCASSEMLVPNEQFFGPGTRLTVL.

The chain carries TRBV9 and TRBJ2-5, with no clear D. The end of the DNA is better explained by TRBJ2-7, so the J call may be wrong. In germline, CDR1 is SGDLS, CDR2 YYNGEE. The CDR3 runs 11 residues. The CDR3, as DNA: TGTGCCAGCAGCGCCGCGAGCGAGCAGTACTTC. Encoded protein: CASSAASEQYF.

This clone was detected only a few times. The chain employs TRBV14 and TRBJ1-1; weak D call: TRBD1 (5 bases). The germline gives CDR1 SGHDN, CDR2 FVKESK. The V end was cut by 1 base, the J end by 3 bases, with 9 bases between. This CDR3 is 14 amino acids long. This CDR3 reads CASSQVSGHTEAFF. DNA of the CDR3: TGTGCCAGCAGCCAAGTTTCAGGGCACACTGAAGCTTTCTTT.

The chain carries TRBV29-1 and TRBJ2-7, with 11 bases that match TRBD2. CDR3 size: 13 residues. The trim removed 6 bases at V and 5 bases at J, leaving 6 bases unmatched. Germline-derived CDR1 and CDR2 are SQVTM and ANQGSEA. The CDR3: CSVRLAGFHEQYF. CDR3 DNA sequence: TGCAGCGTACGACTAGCGGGATTCCACGAGCAGTACTTC.

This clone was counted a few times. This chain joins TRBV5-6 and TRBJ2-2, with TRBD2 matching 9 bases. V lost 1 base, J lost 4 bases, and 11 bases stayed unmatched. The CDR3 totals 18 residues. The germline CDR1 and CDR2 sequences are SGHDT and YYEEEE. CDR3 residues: CASSLLGRGRAGTGELFF. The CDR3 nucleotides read TGTGCCAGCAGCTTGCTAGGTCGCGGGAGGGCGGGCACCGGGGAGCTGTTTTTT.